Below, 17 T cell receptor beta chains from the same sample are listed, as sequenced in a study of OX40 agonist ivuxolimab in advanced cancers. The protocol was immunoSEQ multiplex PCR, while the TCRdb copy is restricted to in-frame clones and leaves out a portion. Among over 50,000 clones listed, about 93% were seen once. This sample comprised CD4+ or CD8+ T cells sorted from blood, obtained in a trial of the OX40 agonist ivuxolimab. All receptors come from an adult with an advanced solid tumor such as melanoma, head and neck, liver or kidney cancer.

This sequence joins TRBV7-2 and TRBJ2-5; D possibly uses TRBD1 or TRBD2 (5 bases each). Germline values: CDR1 SGHTA, CDR2 FQGNSA. Deletions cut 5 bases from V and 4 bases from J, with 23 bases between. The CDR3 is 17 amino acids. In nucleotides, the CDR3 is TGTGCCAGCAGCCAAGATGGGAGTAGCGAGGGGCCAGAGACCCAGTACTTC. Protein sequence: CASSQDGSSEGPETQYF.

V and J are TRBV19 and TRBJ1-2; the D is unclear. Germline V gene data show CDR1 as LNHDA and CDR2 as SQIVND (reference sequence). The CDR3 is made up of 11 amino acids. Trimming pared 3 bases from V and 13 bases from J, leaving 12 bases between. In DNA form, the CDR3 reads TGTGCCAGTAGTATGGGCCGCGCCTTCACCTTC. This gives the protein CASSMGRAFTF.

V usage is TRBV4-1 and J usage is TRBJ1-2; possible D gene TRBD1, 6 bases. V lost 3 bases to trimming and J lost 6 bases, with 11 bases between them. In germline, CDR1 is MGHRA, CDR2 YSYEKL. This CDR3 comprises 13 residues. The chain's CDR3 is CASSQSAGDGYTF. CDR3 DNA: TGCGCCAGCAGCCAGTCGGCAGGGGATGGCTACACCTTC.

The genes are TRBV18 and TRBJ2-7; no definite D call. The CDR3 totals 13 residues. Germline-derived CDR1 and CDR2 are KGHSH and LQKENI. Trimming shortened V by 3 bases and J by 3 bases, and 9 bases separated the two germline ends. The DNA of the CDR3 is TGTGCCAGCTCACCGCCGGCCGGCTACGAGCAGTACTTC. Translated, it gives CASSPPAGYEQYF.

The chain has TRBV5-1 and TRBJ2-7, with TRBD1 as a possible D gene (5 bases). Trimming removed 0 bases from V and 2 bases from J, with 9 bases in between. Germline CDR1 is SGHRS and CDR2 is YFSETQ. This CDR3 has 14 residues. For the CDR3, the DNA is TGCGCCAGCAGCTTGGCGCAGGGCCCCTACGAGCAGTACTTC. It encodes CASSLAQGPYEQYF. Complete variable domain (other parts from reference TRBV5-1 and TRBJ2-7): KAGVTQTPRYLIKTRGQQVTLSCSPISGHRSVSWYQQTPGQGLQFLFEYFSETQRNKGNFPGRFSGRQFSNSRSEMNVSTLELGDSALYLCASSLAQGPYEQYFGPGTRLTVT.

The V gene is TRBV28, the J gene TRBJ1-3; D call uncertain. V shed 3 bases and J shed 2 bases, with 14 bases lying between them. CDR1 MDHEN and CDR2 SYDVKM come from the germline V gene. There are 16 residues in the CDR3. CDR3 in DNA: TGTGCCAGCAGTTTCCCTGCATCGTTGGCTGGAAACACCATATATTTT. It codes for CASSFPASLAGNTIYF.

The chain couples TRBV27 to TRBJ2-3; TRBD2 agrees at 11 bases. V lost 5 bases to trimming and J lost 2 bases; unmatched junction nucleotides: 3. CDR3 size: 15 residues. CDR1 and CDR2 from the germline V gene are MNHEY and SMNVEV (reference sequence). The CDR3 DNA reads as TGTGCCAGCAGTCTACTAGCGGGAGTCACAGATACGCAGTATTTT. Residues: CASSLLAGVTDTQYF.

This clone showed up just a few times. This sequence joins TRBV28 and TRBJ1-2; 7 nucleotides agree with TRBD1. Losses at the gene ends were 1 base for V and 6 bases for J; bases not matched to a gene: 5. The CDR3 runs 14 residues. Per germline, CDR1 MDHEN and CDR2 SYDVKM. The CDR3 loop reads CASSLSPQGHGYTF. CDR3 sequence (DNA): TGTGCCAGCAGTTTATCCCCACAGGGGCATGGCTACACCTTC.

The J gene is TRBJ2-5, the V gene TRBV9, with D possibly TRBD2 on 7 matching bases. Germline-derived CDR1 and CDR2 are SGDLS and YYNGEE. The V and J ends lost 0 bases and 4 bases respectively, with 22 bases between them. The CDR3 spans 18 residues. In DNA form, the CDR3 reads TGTGCCAGCAGCGTAGGAGGGGGGGTAGCGGAGGGTTTAGAGACCCAGTACTTC. Translated, it gives CASSVGGGVAEGLETQYF. The full variable domain, its missing parts supplied by reference TRBV9 and TRBJ2-5, is DSGVTQTPKHLITATGQRVTLRCSPRSGDLSVYWYQQSLDQGLQFLIQYYNGEERAKGNILERFSAQQFPDLHSELNLSSLELGDSALYFCASSVGGGVAEGLETQYFGPGTRLLVL.

This CDR3 is CASSQGHGKETQYF. In DNA form, the CDR3 reads TGTGCCAGCAGCCAAGGGCACGGCAAAGAGACCCAGTACTTC. This chain uses TRBV4-2 with TRBJ2-5; the D is unclear. This CDR3 spans 14 amino acids. Germline CDR1 LGHNA, CDR2 YNFKEQ. Trimming shortened V by 1 base and J by 3 bases, and 9 bases separated the two germline ends.

CDR3 protein: CASSEKAGGPDEQFF. The CDR3 DNA reads as TGTGCCAGCAGTGAAAAAGCGGGAGGGCCGGATGAGCAGTTCTTC. The chain is built from TRBV6-1 and TRBJ2-1; 10 bases map to TRBD2. The CDR3 contains 15 residues. Looked up from germline, CDR1 is MNHNS and CDR2 is SASEGT. V shed 2 bases, J shed 8 bases, and the junction held 6 bases outside the gene matches.

V gene TRBV4-1 combines with J gene TRBJ2-5; tentative D call: TRBD1 (7 bases). This CDR3 spans 16 amino acids. CDR1 is MGHRA and CDR2 is YSYEKL in the germline V gene. Trimming removed 0 bases at V and 5 bases at J, with 16 bases between. This CDR3 reads CASSQEAAGGWETQYF. DNA of the CDR3: TGCGCCAGCAGCCAAGAGGCGGCAGGGGGGTGGGAGACCCAGTACTTC.

The chain couples TRBV7-3 to TRBJ2-5; 13 bases align to TRBD2. Germline V gives CDR1 SGHTA, CDR2 FQGTGA. J was trimmed by 5 bases and V by 5 bases; bases with no gene match: 8. This CDR3 region has 16 residues. This chain's CDR3 is CASSLGLAGEHETQYF. DNA of the CDR3: TGTGCCAGCAGCCTTGGACTAGCGGGAGAACATGAGACCCAGTACTTC. The variable domain in full, with the rest retrieved from reference TRBV7-3 and TRBJ2-5, is GAGVSQTPSNKVTEKGKYVELRCDPISGHTALYWYRQSLGQGPEFLIYFQGTGAADDSGLPNDRFFAVRPEGSVSTLKIQRTERGDSAVYLCASSLGLAGEHETQYFGPGTRLLVL.

The chain carries TRBV27 and TRBJ1-1; the D gene is possibly TRBD1 (5 bases). The CDR3 length is 15 residues. CDR1 MNHEY and CDR2 SMNVEV come from the germline V gene (reference sequence). V was cut by 0 bases and J by 1 base, with 9 bases left in between. Here the CDR3 reads CASSLSGAPNTEAFF. As DNA, the CDR3 is TGTGCCAGCAGTTTATCAGGGGCGCCGAACACTGAAGCTTTCTTT.

The chain couples TRBV5-1 to TRBJ2-5; no reliable D call. CDR1 is SGHRS, CDR2 YFSETQ, per germline. The CDR3 is 14 amino acids. With 5 bases removed from V and 0 bases from J, the gap between germline ends came to 11 bases. The CDR3: CASRAEKYQETQYF. The CDR3 DNA reads TGCGCCAGCAGGGCGGAGAAGTACCAAGAGACCCAGTACTTC.

The chain is built from TRBV27 and TRBJ2-1; 14 positions match TRBD2. The germline V gene encodes CDR1 MNHEY and CDR2 SMNVEV (reference sequence). The CDR3 contains 16 residues. V lost 2 bases, J lost 9 bases, and 6 bases stayed unmatched. The CDR3 sequence is CASSLTGLAGVSEQFF. The DNA for the CDR3 is TGTGCCAGCAGTTTAACGGGACTAGCGGGAGTGTCTGAGCAGTTCTTC.

The rearrangement links TRBV7-8 to TRBJ1-1; D is uncertain. From germline, CDR1 is SGHVS and CDR2 FQNEAQ. The V end was cut by 1 base, the J end by 3 bases, with 3 bases between. This CDR3 contains 12 residues. The CDR3 sequence is CASSLDHTEAFF. The CDR3 DNA reads TGTGCCAGCAGCTTAGACCACACTGAAGCTTTCTTT.